This is a list of T cell receptor beta chains from one sample in a study of radiotherapy plus CTLA-4 blockade in lung cancer. Produced via immunoSEQ multiplex PCR; TCRdb's table is partial and in-frame only. The table lists roughly 75,000 clones, more than 60% of them singletons. The sequencing here drew on peripheral blood, taken from a patient treated with radiotherapy plus ipilimumab. The receptors come from a human donor with non-small cell lung cancer whose response to radiotherapy plus ipilimumab could not be evaluated. Some clones in this sample may be carry-over from other donors' samples. CDR3s include the opening cysteine and the closing phenylalanine or tryptophan. D genes are given only for firm matches. For some rows the clone size is stated as once, few or many, or as a class when expanded; others skip it.

abundance	v_gene	d_gene	j_gene	CDR3aa	CDR3nt
-	TRBV2	TRBD1	TRBJ2-5	CASSEVAGGLGVKETQYF	TGTGCCAGCAGTGAAGTGGCAGGGGGTCTGGGGGTTAAAGAGACCCAGTACTTC
-	TRBV15	-	TRBJ2-3	CATSREGAASTDTQYF	TGTGCCACCAGCAGAGAGGGTGCGGCTAGCACAGATACGCAGTATTTT
-	TRBV5-1	TRBD1	TRBJ2-1	CASSLDGMGTGLHEQFF	TGCGCCAGCAGCCTTGATGGGATGGGGACAGGGCTCCATGAGCAGTTCTTC
-	TRBV6-5	-	TRBJ1-2	CASSYSRGGYGYTF	TGTGCCAGCAGTTACTCAAGAGGGGGCTATGGCTACACCTTC
-	TRBV5-4	-	TRBJ1-3	CASSLTGNSGNTIYF	TGTGCCAGCAGCTTGACAGGGAACTCTGGAAACACCATATATTTT
once	TRBV18	-	TRBJ1-1	CASSPNANLEAFF	TGTGCCAGCTCACCCAACGCGAACCTTGAAGCTTTCTTT
few	TRBV29-1	TRBD1	TRBJ2-7	CSVEEDRDEQYF	TGCAGCGTTGAAGAAGACAGGGACGAGCAGTACTTC
-	TRBV5-6	TRBD2	TRBJ2-5	CASSFSGGPLQETQYF	TGTGCCAGCTCTTTCAGCGGGGGGCCCCTCCAAGAGACCCAGTACTTC
-	TRBV28	TRBD2	TRBJ2-5	CASTTGTSAYQETQYF	TGTGCCAGCACCACCGGGACTAGCGCGTACCAAGAGACCCAGTACTTC
-	TRBV7-9	TRBD2	TRBJ2-3	CASSPGGFGVGATDTQYF	TGTGCCAGCAGCCCCGGGGGGTTCGGGGTTGGGGCGACAGATACGCAGTATTTT
-	TRBV4-1	TRBD2	TRBJ2-3	CASSQGAGGGTDTQYF	TGCGCCAGCAGCCAAGGAGCGGGGGGGGGCACAGATACGCAGTATTTT
-	TRBV5-1	-	TRBJ2-5	CASSPDQETQYF	TGCGCCAGCAGCCCCGACCAAGAGACCCAGTACTTC
-	TRBV15	-	TRBJ1-2	CATSRDGADYGYTF	TGTGCCACCAGCAGAGATGGGGCAGACTATGGCTACACCTTC
-	TRBV6-5	-	TRBJ1-1	CASSYGTGGDTEAFF	TGTGCCAGCAGTTACGGTACTGGGGGGGATACTGAAGCTTTCTTT
-	TRBV7-2	-	TRBJ1-5	CASRLTVTSNQPQHF	TGTGCCAGCAGGTTGACAGTTACTAGCAATCAGCCCCAGCATTTT
-	TRBV29-1	TRBD2	TRBJ2-5	CSVGGFKETQYF	TGCAGCGTCGGGGGGTTTAAAGAGACCCAGTACTTC
few	TRBV7-9	TRBD1	TRBJ1-3	CASRLTGAGNTIYF	TGTGCCAGCAGACTGACAGGGGCCGGAAACACCATATATTTT
once	TRBV5-6	-	TRBJ1-3	CASSLDRSSGNTIYF	TGTGCCAGCAGCTTGGACAGAAGCTCTGGAAACACCATATATTTT
-	TRBV2	-	TRBJ1-1	CASSELTKLGGLTEAFF	TGTGCCAGCAGTGAATTAACGAAGTTGGGGGGGCTTACTGAAGCTTTCTTT
once	TRBV6-5	-	TRBJ2-5	CASSYRIRGTQYF	TGTGCCAGCAGTTATAGGATAAGGGGGACCCAGTACTTC
-	TRBV11-2	TRBD2	TRBJ2-7	CASSLVGTSVAYEQYF	TGTGCCAGCAGCTTAGTCGGGACTAGCGTCGCCTACGAGCAGTACTTC
-	TRBV6-5	-	TRBJ1-2	CASSDSYGYTF	TGTGCCAGCAGCGACAGCTATGGCTACACCTTC
-	TRBV19	-	TRBJ1-2	CASSAGGRYYGYTF	TGTGCCAGTAGTGCGGGGGGCCGATACTATGGCTACACCTTC
-	TRBV25-1	-	TRBJ2-2	CASRAPGELFF	TGTGCCAGCAGGGCCCCTGGGGAGCTGTTTTTT
-	TRBV7-2	-	TRBJ2-7	CASRTRGEQYF	TGTGCCAGCAGGACTAGGGGTGAGCAGTACTTC
-	TRBV5-1	TRBD1	TRBJ1-2	CASSLWTGGGYGYTF	TGCGCCAGCAGCTTATGGACAGGGGGCGGCTATGGCTACACCTTC
-	TRBV28	TRBD1	TRBJ2-7	CASSFPRTGGSYEQYF	TGTGCCAGCAGTTTCCCCCGGACAGGGGGCTCCTACGAGCAGTACTTC
-	TRBV12-5	-	TRBJ1-1	CASGPTTGNLEAFF	TGTGCTAGTGGTCCCACTACAGGTAACCTTGAAGCTTTCTTT
-	TRBV6-1	TRBD1	TRBJ1-6	CASRPGQTAPLHF	TGTGCCAGCAGACCGGGACAGACGGCACCCCTCCACTTT
-	TRBV2	-	TRBJ2-7	CASSQESRGEQYF	TGTGCCAGCAGCCAGGAGTCACGGGGCGAGCAGTACTTC
few	TRBV12-2	-	TRBJ1-6	CASRFTSNDRDKEDSPLHF	TGTGCAAGTCGCTTCACGTCAAATGACCGGGACAAGGAGGATTCACCCCTCCACTTT
-	TRBV7-2	TRBD2	TRBJ2-7	CASSFRATGLAGPSYEQYF	TGTGCCAGCAGCTTCCGCGCCACGGGGCTAGCGGGGCCCTCCTACGAGCAGTACTTC
-	TRBV28	-	TRBJ2-7	CASSLRLFVYSYEQYF	TGTGCCAGCAGTTTAAGACTTTTTGTATATTCCTACGAGCAGTACTTC
-	TRBV7-2	TRBD1	TRBJ1-3	CASSQRVASDRAGNTIYF	TGTGCCAGCAGCCAACGGGTGGCGTCGGACAGGGCGGGAAACACCATATATTTT
once	TRBV7-2	TRBD1	TRBJ2-5	CASSLQGAEETQYF	TGTGCCAGCAGCCTTCAGGGGGCCGAAGAGACCCAGTACTTC
-	TRBV6-5	-	TRBJ2-1	CASSYAVSYNEQFF	TGTGCCAGCAGTTACGCGGTTTCCTACAATGAGCAGTTCTTC
-	TRBV21-1	-	TRBJ2-4	CASSQTGGNENIQYF	TGTGCCAGCAGCCAGACAGGGGGCAACGAAAACATTCAGTACTTC
many	TRBV28	-	TRBJ1-2	CAASEGVRNYGYTF	TGTGCCGCAAGCGAGGGTGTCCGGAACTATGGCTACACCTTC
few	TRBV29-1	-	TRBJ2-7	CSVRTAYEQYF	TGCAGCGTTCGGACAGCCTACGAGCAGTACTTC
few	TRBV6-4	-	TRBJ2-2	CASRVQGWRSNTGELFF	TGTGCCAGCAGGGTCCAGGGGTGGAGATCGAACACCGGGGAGCTGTTTTTT
-	TRBV19	TRBD2	TRBJ2-4	CASRWTSGGNIQYF	TGTGCCAGTAGGTGGACTAGCGGGGGGAACATTCAGTACTTC
-	TRBV9	-	TRBJ1-4	CASSTDNNEKLFF	TGTGCCAGCAGTACAGATAATAATGAAAAACTGTTTTTT
-	TRBV6-1	-	TRBJ1-2	CASSEVSPGYNYGYTF	TGTGCCAGCAGTGAAGTAAGCCCAGGGTACAACTATGGCTACACCTTC
-	TRBV6-1	TRBD2	TRBJ2-5	CASRASGVQETQYF	TGTGCCAGCCGCGCTAGCGGGGTTCAAGAGACCCAGTACTTC
-	TRBV5-8	-	TRBJ1-2	CASSWGDLNHGYTF	TGTGCCAGCAGCTGGGGGGACCTGAACCATGGCTACACCTTC
-	TRBV14	TRBD1	TRBJ1-2	CASSQVTGVDGYTF	TGTGCCAGCAGCCAAGTTACAGGGGTCGATGGCTACACCTTC
-	TRBV19	TRBD1	TRBJ2-7	CASSIGTGSYEQYF	TGTGCCAGTAGTATAGGGACAGGGAGCTACGAGCAGTACTTC
-	TRBV28	-	TRBJ2-1	CASSYVRGTYNEQFF	TGTGCCAGCAGTTATGTTCGGGGTACTTACAATGAGCAGTTCTTC
-	TRBV28	-	TRBJ1-2	CASSLRAEGRFGYTF	TGTGCCAGCAGTTTAAGGGCCGAGGGCAGATTTGGCTACACCTTC
-	TRBV27	TRBD1	TRBJ2-7	CASSLVGTGMGEQYF	TGTGCCAGCAGTTTAGTCGGGACAGGGATGGGCGAGCAGTACTTC